A single sample gave rise to the 30 T cell receptor beta chains below, sequenced in a study of T-cell reconstitution after alpha-beta-depleted transplantation in children. Preparation of the TCRbeta library was carried out with unique molecular identifiers. TCRdb passed the PCR reads through MiXCR, listing each CDR3 protein once. Here the sample spans approximately 1,000,000 distinct CDR3 sequences, 25% to 30% being singletons. The sequencing here drew on PBMCs, mostly from graft donor cells, taken 360 days after TCRalphabeta/CD19-depleted stem cell transplant. These receptors came from a boy under two years old who had a stem cell transplant for SCID, so the T cells may come from the graft donor.

The chain couples TRBV5-1 to TRBJ2-7; D is perhaps TRBD1 (6 bases). From germline, CDR1 is SGHRS and CDR2 YFSETQ. The length of the CDR3 is 17 residues. Trimming shortened V by 0 bases and J by 3 bases, and 19 bases separated the two germline ends. The CDR3 nucleotides are TGCGCCAGCAGCTTGGGAGGACAGCCGTCCGGGGTCTACGAGCAGTACTTC. This gives the protein CASSLGGQPSGVYEQYF.

The chain joins TRBV11-3 to TRBJ2-3; a weak D match, TRBD2 (6 bases). V was clipped by 5 bases and J by 4 bases, with 16 bases between them. From germline, CDR1 is SGHNT and CDR2 YENEEA. The CDR3 spans 15 residues. CDR3 sequence (DNA): TGTGCCAGCAGCATCCGTTCGGGCGGGGCAGATACGCAGTATTTT. Protein sequence: CASSIRSGGADTQYF.

V gene TRBV6-2 or TRBV6-3 combines with J gene TRBJ1-1; a possible D gene is TRBD1 (5 bases). CDR1 and CDR2 from the germline V gene are MNHEY and SVGEGT. V was trimmed by 6 bases and J by 5 bases, leaving 19 bases between them. This CDR3 spans 15 amino acids. CDR3 nucleotides: TGTGCCAGCAGGGGACTAACAGCTAAAGGGACTGAAGCTTTCTTT. It specifies CASRGLTAKGTEAFF.

This clonotype was seen more than once but under ten times. The chain recombines TRBV20-1 with TRBJ1-1; 9 bases are a match to TRBD1. Germline assignment: CDR1 DFQATT and CDR2 SNEGSKA (reference sequence). This CDR3 contains 11 residues. V was pared by 5 bases and J by 7 bases, with 2 bases of the junction left unmatched. In DNA form, the CDR3 reads TGCAGTGCTGGGGGACAGGGTGAAGCTTTCTTT. As protein: CSAGGQGEAFF.

The chain has TRBV20-1 and TRBJ2-1; 7 nucleotides align to TRBD1. Germline assignment: CDR1 DFQATT and CDR2 SNEGSKA (reference sequence). This CDR3 is built from 17 residues. V shed 1 base and J 7 bases; nucleotides not matched to a gene: 16. DNA of the CDR3: TGCAGTGCTAGAGGAGACAGGACAGGTAGGGGCAAAAATGAGCAGTTCTTC. Translating it yields CSARGDRTGRGKNEQFF.

The chain uses TRBV12-3 or TRBV12-4 and TRBJ1-4; D gene unclear. CDR3 length equals 15 residues. The V end was cut by 5 bases, the J end by 0 bases, with 10 bases between. The CDR3 spells CASSLLAATNEKLFF. The CDR3 nucleotides read TGTGCCAGCAGTCTCCTGGCTGCAACTAATGAAAAACTGTTTTTT.

The sample holds a few counts of this clonotype. V gene TRBV4-1 combines with J gene TRBJ2-1; 9 bases fit TRBD1. The CDR3 is 14 residues long. V gave up 1 base and J gave up 9 bases; unmatched junction bases: 4. CDR1 and CDR2 from the germline V gene are MGHRA and YSYEKL. The DNA of the CDR3 is TGCGCCAGCAGCCAAGGACCGGGACAGGGTGAGCAGTTCTTC. Amino acids: CASSQGPGQGEQFF.

This chain joins TRBV10-3 and TRBJ2-7, with TRBD1 matching over 9 bases. Losses at the gene ends were 4 bases for V and 6 bases for J; bases not matched to a gene: 4. Germline V gene lookup returns CDR1 ENHRY and CDR2 SYGVKD. The CDR3 is made up of 13 amino acids. CDR3 protein: CAISVTGGGEQYF. The CDR3 DNA follows: TGTGCCATCAGTGTAACAGGGGGCGGCGAGCAGTACTTC.

V is TRBV15 and J is TRBJ1-1; no definite D call. The CDR3 length is 14 residues. V lost 7 bases to trimming and J lost 3 bases, with 15 bases between them. Looked up from germline, CDR1 is LNHNV and CDR2 is YYDKDF (reference sequence). The CDR3: CATTQRITDTEAFF. The DNA for the CDR3 is TGTGCCACCACCCAGCGAATCACGGACACTGAAGCTTTCTTT.

In its sample, this clonotype was seen a few times. The rearrangement uses TRBV7-2 and TRBJ2-4; perhaps TRBD1 as D (6 bases). In germline, CDR1 is SGHTA, CDR2 FQGNSA. The V end lost 5 bases, the J end lost 0 bases, and 20 bases lay between the germline ends. The CDR3 has 18 residues. The CDR3 protein is CASSLGWKGVQAKNIQYF. In nucleotides, the CDR3 is TGTGCCAGCAGCCTAGGTTGGAAGGGGGTCCAAGCCAAAAACATTCAGTACTTC.

This clonotype showed up just a few times. The J gene is TRBJ1-1, the V gene TRBV6-5, with D unclear. This CDR3 is 13 amino acids long. Per germline, CDR1 MNHEY and CDR2 SVGAGI. Trimming left V 2 bases short and J 4 bases short, with 8 bases between. DNA of the CDR3: TGTGCCAGCAGTTACGAAGGTATCACTGAAGCTTTCTTT. It translates to CASSYEGITEAFF.

J is TRBJ2-7 and V is TRBV3-1; either TRBD1 or TRBD2 may fit D (6 bases each). V lost 4 bases and J lost 2, with 15 bases in between. CDR3 length: 15 residues. From germline, CDR1 is LGHDT and CDR2 YNNKEL (reference sequence). CDR3 bases: TGTGCCAGCAGCCGGAGGGGGAAGCGGACCTACGAGCAGTACTTC. Its translation is CASSRRGKRTYEQYF.

This chain joins TRBV25-1 and TRBJ1-5; D may be TRBD1 (5 bases). The V gene lost 4 bases and the J gene lost 2 bases, with 12 bases spanning the gap. CDR3 length: 15 residues. Germline V CDR1 and CDR2: MGHDK, SYGVNS. The CDR3 DNA reads TGTGCCAGCAGTGGACCGGGGGTGGGCAATCAGCCCCAGCATTTT. This translates into CASSGPGVGNQPQHF.

This clonotype showed up just a few times. CDR3 loop: CASSQDNNRQPLGTQYF. CDR3 nucleotides: TGTGCCAGCAGCCAAGATAATAACAGACAGCCCCTAGGTACGCAGTATTTT. The rearrangement joins TRBV4-2 to TRBJ2-3; tentative D call: TRBD1 (5 bases). Germline lookup yields CDR1 LGHNA and CDR2 YNFKEQ. Deletions cut 0 bases from V and 8 bases from J, with 21 bases between. The CDR3 totals 17 residues.

This clonotype was recorded a few times. The chain has TRBV12-3 or TRBV12-4 and TRBJ1-4; TRBD1 is a possible D gene (5 bases). The CDR3 runs 13 residues. The germline V and J ends were trimmed by 6 bases and 7 bases, with 12 bases remaining between them. CDR3: CASRGDGIEKLFF. CDR3 nucleotide sequence: TGTGCCAGCAGGGGGGACGGAATTGAAAAACTGTTTTTT.

V gene TRBV7-2 combines with J gene TRBJ1-5; D not resolved. CDR3 length: 14 amino acids. V was trimmed by 3 bases and J by 3 bases, leaving 9 bases between them. The germline CDR1 and CDR2 sequences are SGHTA and FQGNSA. CDR3 residues: CASSLYAVNQPQHF. DNA of the CDR3: TGTGCCAGCAGCTTGTACGCGGTCAATCAGCCCCAGCATTTT.

The chain joins TRBV20-1 to TRBJ1-2; 9 bases are a match to TRBD1. Germline-derived CDR1 and CDR2 are DFQATT and SNEGSKA (reference sequence). V was clipped by 6 bases and J by 4 bases; unmatched bases: 9. CDR3 length: 14 amino acids. The chain's CDR3 is CSALRRDRVYGYTF. CDR3 sequence (DNA): TGCAGTGCCCTCCGGCGGGACAGGGTCTATGGCTACACCTTC.

V gene TRBV9 combines with J gene TRBJ2-3; possibly TRBD2 for D (5 bases). Trimming took 3 bases from V and 0 from J, leaving 14 bases between them. The germline gives CDR1 SGDLS, CDR2 YYNGEE. This CDR3 region has 16 residues. CDR3 sequence reads: CASSAPAVPSTDTQYF. CDR3 bases: TGTGCCAGCAGCGCCCCAGCGGTTCCTAGCACAGATACGCAGTATTTT.

This clonotype turned up a few times. V is TRBV27 and J is TRBJ1-1, with D perhaps TRBD1 (5 bases). CDR3 size: 13 residues. In germline, CDR1 is MNHEY, CDR2 SMNVEV (reference sequence). Trimming shortened V by 5 bases and J by 2 bases, and 9 bases separated the two germline ends. CDR3 amino acids: CASSIRENTEAFF. The CDR3 bases are TGTGCCAGCAGTATCAGGGAAAACACTGAAGCTTTCTTT.

V and J are TRBV18 and TRBJ2-4; possibly TRBD1 for D (6 bases). Per germline, CDR1 KGHSH and CDR2 LQKENI. Trimming stripped 3 bases from V and 7 bases from J, with 16 bases between. CDR3 length: 15 residues. The CDR3 region has the DNA TGTGCCAGCTCACCCGGACAGACTATCAAGAACATTCAGTACTTC. Amino acids: CASSPGQTIKNIQYF.

The chain employs TRBV6-1 and TRBJ2-7; 8 bases map to TRBD1. Germline V lookup: CDR1 MNHNS, CDR2 SASEGT. CDR3 length equals 13 residues. The ends lost 7 bases at V and 5 bases at J; junction bases unmatched: 7. The CDR3 loop is CASTGQGAHEQYF. In DNA form, the CDR3 reads TGTGCCAGCACAGGGCAGGGGGCCCACGAGCAGTACTTC.

This chain connects TRBV29-1 to TRBJ1-1, with D unresolved. V was cut by 0 bases and J by 0 bases, with 17 bases left in between. This CDR3 region has 17 residues. Germline V gives CDR1 SQVTM, CDR2 ANQGSEA. The CDR3 DNA sequence: TGCAGCGTTGAAGATCTAGGAGCAGTGATTATGAACACTGAAGCTTTCTTT. Translation: CSVEDLGAVIMNTEAFF.

This clonotype has just a few counts. The V call is TRBV12-3 or TRBV12-4, the J call TRBJ1-6, with 7 bases matching TRBD1. CDR3 length: 16 residues. With V trimmed by 4 bases and J by 5 bases, 8 bases remained unmatched. CDR3 protein: CASSSQTGQNNSPLHF. In nucleotides, the CDR3 is TGTGCCAGCAGTTCCCAGACAGGGCAAAATAATTCACCCCTCCACTTT.

The genes are TRBV7-6 and TRBJ2-1; D might be TRBD2 (5 bases). V shed 5 bases and J shed 1 base, with 12 bases lying between them. The CDR3 has 15 residues. Looked up from germline, CDR1 is SGHVS and CDR2 is FNYEAQ. CDR3 sequence reads: CASSRLAESYNEQFF. CDR3 nucleotide sequence: TGTGCCAGCAGCCGGCTAGCTGAGTCCTACAATGAGCAGTTCTTC.

There are a few counts of this clonotype. This chain connects TRBV12-3 or TRBV12-4 to TRBJ1-1; maybe TRBD1 (6 bases). The CDR3 spans 16 residues. Trimming shortened V by 4 bases and J by 0 bases, and 15 bases separated the two germline ends. The CDR3 sequence is CASSSHGGRMNTEAFF. For the CDR3, the DNA is TGTGCCAGCAGTTCCCATGGGGGGCGGATGAACACTGAAGCTTTCTTT.

This chain uses TRBV12-3 or TRBV12-4 with TRBJ1-1; the match to TRBD1 covers 7 bases. With V trimmed by 7 bases and J by 3 bases, 5 bases remained unmatched. The CDR3 contains 13 residues. The DNA for the CDR3 is TGTGCCAGCACCGAGGGGACAGACACTGAAGCTTTCTTT. Its translation is CASTEGTDTEAFF.

This sequence joins TRBV28 and TRBJ2-3; D remains unclear. Germline loops: CDR1 MDHEN, CDR2 SYDVKM. This CDR3 has 18 amino acids. Deletions cut 4 bases from V and 2 bases from J, with 22 bases between. In nucleotides, the CDR3 is TGTGCCAGCAGTTCCCTCCCGTCGGTGTGGCGTATCACAGATACGCAGTATTTT. Protein sequence: CASSSLPSVWRITDTQYF.

This chain uses TRBV4-1 with TRBJ1-1; D possibly corresponds to TRBD1 (5 bases). The CDR3 has 14 residues. Looked up from germline, CDR1 is MGHRA and CDR2 is YSYEKL. The ends were cut back, 0 bases at V and 10 bases at J, with 15 bases in the middle. CDR3 region: CASSQEVTGGGAFF. CDR3 DNA sequence: TGCGCCAGCAGCCAAGAGGTCACAGGCGGCGGAGCTTTCTTT.

The chain has TRBV10-1 and TRBJ2-7; 10 positions agree with TRBD1. There are 14 residues in the CDR3. Germline V gene data show CDR1 as WNHNN and CDR2 as SYGVQD (reference sequence). J gave up 5 bases and V 3 bases, and 4 bases lay outside the gene matches. In nucleotides, the CDR3 is TGCGCCAGCAGTGACGGGACAGGGGTGAACGAGCAGTACTTC. It encodes CASSDGTGVNEQYF.

The chain uses TRBV5-1 and TRBJ2-3; 9 positions agree with TRBD2. This CDR3 spans 16 amino acids. With 7 bases clipped from V and 0 bases from J, the junction kept 9 bases outside the gene matches. The germline V gene encodes CDR1 SGHRS and CDR2 YFSETQ. This CDR3 is CASVRWTSESTDTQYF. Written as DNA, the CDR3 is TGCGCCAGCGTTCGCTGGACTAGCGAGAGCACAGATACGCAGTATTTT. Supplemented by reference TRBV5-1 and TRBJ2-3, the full variable domain reads KAGVTQTPRYLIKTRGQQVTLSCSPISGHRSVSWYQQTPGQGLQFLFEYFSETQRNKGNFPGRFSGRQFSNSRSEMNVSTLELGDSALYLCASVRWTSESTDTQYFGPGTRLTVL.